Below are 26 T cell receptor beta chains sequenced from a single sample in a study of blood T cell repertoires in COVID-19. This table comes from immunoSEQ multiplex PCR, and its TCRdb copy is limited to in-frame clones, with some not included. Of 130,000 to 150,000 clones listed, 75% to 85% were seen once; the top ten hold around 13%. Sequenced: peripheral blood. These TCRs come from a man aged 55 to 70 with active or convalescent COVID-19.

This chain's CDR3 is CASTPAGYDGYTF. CDR3 DNA sequence: TGTGCCAGCACCCCAGCAGGGTACGATGGCTACACCTTC. This sequence joins TRBV28 and TRBJ1-2, with D possibly matching TRBD1 (5 bases). With 7 bases removed from V and 6 bases from J, the gap between germline ends came to 15 bases. CDR3 size: 13 residues. Germline assignment: CDR1 MDHEN and CDR2 SYDVKM.

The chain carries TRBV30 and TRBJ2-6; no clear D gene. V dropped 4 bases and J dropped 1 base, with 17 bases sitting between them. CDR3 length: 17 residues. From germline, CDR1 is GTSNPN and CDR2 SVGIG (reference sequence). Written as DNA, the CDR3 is TGTGCCTGGACAAAGAGGAATCTGCTATCTGGGGCCAACGTCCTGACTTTC. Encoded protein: CAWTKRNLLSGANVLTF.

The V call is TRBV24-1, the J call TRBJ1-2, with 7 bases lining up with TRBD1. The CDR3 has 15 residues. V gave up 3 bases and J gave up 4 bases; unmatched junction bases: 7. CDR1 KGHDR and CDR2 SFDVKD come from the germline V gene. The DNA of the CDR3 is TGTGCCACCAGTGATACAGGGGTGGGGGCCTATGGCTACACCTTC. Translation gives CATSDTGVGAYGYTF.

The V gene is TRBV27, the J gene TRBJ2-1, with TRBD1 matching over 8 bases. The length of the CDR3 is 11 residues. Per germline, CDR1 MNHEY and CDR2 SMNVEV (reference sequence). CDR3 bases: TGTAAGACAGGGGCGGGCAATGAGCAGTTCTTC. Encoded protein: CKTGAGNEQFF.

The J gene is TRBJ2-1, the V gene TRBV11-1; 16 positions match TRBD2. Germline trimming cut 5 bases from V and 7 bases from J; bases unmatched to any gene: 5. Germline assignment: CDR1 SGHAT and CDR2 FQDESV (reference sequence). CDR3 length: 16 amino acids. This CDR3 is CASSGTSGRARNEQFF. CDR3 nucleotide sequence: TGTGCCAGCAGCGGGACTAGCGGGAGGGCCCGTAATGAGCAGTTCTTC.

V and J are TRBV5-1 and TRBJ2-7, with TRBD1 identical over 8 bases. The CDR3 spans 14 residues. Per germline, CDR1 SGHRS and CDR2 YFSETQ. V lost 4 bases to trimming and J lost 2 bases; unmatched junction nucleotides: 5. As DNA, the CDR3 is TGCGCCAGCAGCCCGGACAGGGCTACCTACGAGCAGTACTTC. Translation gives CASSPDRATYEQYF.

This CDR3 reads CASSFGGGNNQPQHF. The CDR3 DNA reads as TGTGCCAGCAGTTTTGGTGGGGGGAACAATCAGCCCCAGCATTTT. The chain employs TRBV27 and TRBJ1-5; D is perhaps TRBD1 (5 bases). The CDR3 runs to 15 residues. Looked up from germline, CDR1 is MNHEY and CDR2 is SMNVEV (reference sequence). Trimming cost V 3 bases and J 3 bases, with 12 bases left between them.

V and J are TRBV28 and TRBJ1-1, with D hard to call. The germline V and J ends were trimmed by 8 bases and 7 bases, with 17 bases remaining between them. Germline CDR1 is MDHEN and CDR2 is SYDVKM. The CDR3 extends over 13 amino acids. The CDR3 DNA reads TGTGCCAGCCGTTCCTCGGGGAGAAGTGAAGCTTTCTTT. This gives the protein CASRSSGRSEAFF.

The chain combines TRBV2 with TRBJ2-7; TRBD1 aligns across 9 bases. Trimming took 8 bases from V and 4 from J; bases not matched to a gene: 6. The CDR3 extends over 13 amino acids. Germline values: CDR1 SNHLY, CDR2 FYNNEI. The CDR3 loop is CASEGQGRYEQYF. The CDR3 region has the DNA TGTGCCAGCGAGGGACAGGGAAGATACGAGCAGTACTTC.

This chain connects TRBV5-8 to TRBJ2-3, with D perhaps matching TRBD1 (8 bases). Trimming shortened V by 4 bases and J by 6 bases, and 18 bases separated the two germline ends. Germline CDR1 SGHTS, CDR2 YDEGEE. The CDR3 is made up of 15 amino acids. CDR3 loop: CASSHRGGWIDTQYF. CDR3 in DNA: TGTGCCAGCAGCCACAGGGGGGGATGGATCGATACGCAGTATTTT.

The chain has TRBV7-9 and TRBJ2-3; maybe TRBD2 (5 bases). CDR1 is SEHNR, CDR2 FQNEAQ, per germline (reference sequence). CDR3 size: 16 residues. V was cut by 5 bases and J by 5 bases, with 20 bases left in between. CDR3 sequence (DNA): TGTGCCAGCAGCCTCCAGAGCGGCCCGGCGATAGATACGCAGTATTTT. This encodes CASSLQSGPAIDTQYF.

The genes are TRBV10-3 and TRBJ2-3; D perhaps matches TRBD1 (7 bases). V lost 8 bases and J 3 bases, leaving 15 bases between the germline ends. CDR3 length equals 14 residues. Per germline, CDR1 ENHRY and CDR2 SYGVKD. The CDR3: CAIRSGGSTDTQYF. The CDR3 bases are TGTGCCATCCGCTCAGGGGGGTCGACAGATACGCAGTATTTT.

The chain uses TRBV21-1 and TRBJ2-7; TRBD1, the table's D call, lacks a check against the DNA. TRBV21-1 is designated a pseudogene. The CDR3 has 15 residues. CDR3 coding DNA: TGTGCCACCTACCCTTCCGGGACAGGGGACTACGAGCAGTACTTC. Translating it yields CATYPSGTGDYEQYF.

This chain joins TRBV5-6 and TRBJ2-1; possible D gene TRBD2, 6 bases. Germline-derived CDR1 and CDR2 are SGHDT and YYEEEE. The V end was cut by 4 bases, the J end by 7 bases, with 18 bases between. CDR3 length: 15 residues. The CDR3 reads CASSAGPLRLNEQFF. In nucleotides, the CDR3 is TGTGCCAGCAGCGCGGGACCCCTAAGGTTGAATGAGCAGTTCTTC.

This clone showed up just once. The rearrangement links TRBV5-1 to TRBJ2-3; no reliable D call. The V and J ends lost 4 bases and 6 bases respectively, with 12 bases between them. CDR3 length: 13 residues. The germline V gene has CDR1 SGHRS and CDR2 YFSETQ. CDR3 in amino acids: CASSPGPGDTQYF. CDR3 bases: TGCGCCAGCAGCCCCGGCCCCGGGGATACGCAGTATTTT.

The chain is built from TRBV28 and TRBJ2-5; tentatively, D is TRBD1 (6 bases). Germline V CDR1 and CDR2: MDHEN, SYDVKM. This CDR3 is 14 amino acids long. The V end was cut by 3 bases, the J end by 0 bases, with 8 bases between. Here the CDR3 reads CASSFGQNQETQYF. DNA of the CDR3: TGTGCCAGCAGTTTCGGACAGAACCAAGAGACCCAGTACTTC.

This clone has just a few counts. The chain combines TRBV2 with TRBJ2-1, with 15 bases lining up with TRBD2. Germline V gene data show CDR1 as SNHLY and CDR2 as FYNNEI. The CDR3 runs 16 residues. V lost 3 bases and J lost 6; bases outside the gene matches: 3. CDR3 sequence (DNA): TGTGCCAGCAGTGATTGGGGACTAGCGGGAGGCAATGAGCAGTTCTTC. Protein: CASSDWGLAGGNEQFF.

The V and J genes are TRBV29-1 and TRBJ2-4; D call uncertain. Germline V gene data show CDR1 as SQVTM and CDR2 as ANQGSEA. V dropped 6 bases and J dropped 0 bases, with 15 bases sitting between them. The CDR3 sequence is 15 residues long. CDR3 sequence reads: CSVILLELAKNIQYF. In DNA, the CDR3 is TGCAGCGTAATCCTTTTAGAACTAGCCAAAAACATTCAGTACTTC.

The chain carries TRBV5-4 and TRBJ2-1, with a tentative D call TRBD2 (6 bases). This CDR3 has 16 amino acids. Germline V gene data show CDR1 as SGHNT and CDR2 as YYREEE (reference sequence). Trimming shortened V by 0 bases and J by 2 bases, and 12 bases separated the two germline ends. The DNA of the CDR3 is TGTGCCAGCAGCTTGGTCGGTCGACTAGCCTACAATGAGCAGTTCTTC. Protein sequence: CASSLVGRLAYNEQFF. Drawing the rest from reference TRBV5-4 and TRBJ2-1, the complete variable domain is ETGVTQSPTHLIKTRGQQVTLRCSSQSGHNTVSWYQQALGQGPQFIFQYYREEENGRGNFPPRFSGLQFPNYSSELNVNALELDDSALYLCASSLVGRLAYNEQFFGPGTRLTVL.

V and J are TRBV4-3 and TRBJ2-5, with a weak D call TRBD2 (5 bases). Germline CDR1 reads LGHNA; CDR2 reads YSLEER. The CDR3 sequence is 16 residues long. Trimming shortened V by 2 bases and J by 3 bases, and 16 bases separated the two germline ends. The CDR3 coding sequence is TGCGCCAGCAGCCAATCAGTGACTGACGGGAAAGAGACCCAGTACTTC. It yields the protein CASSQSVTDGKETQYF.

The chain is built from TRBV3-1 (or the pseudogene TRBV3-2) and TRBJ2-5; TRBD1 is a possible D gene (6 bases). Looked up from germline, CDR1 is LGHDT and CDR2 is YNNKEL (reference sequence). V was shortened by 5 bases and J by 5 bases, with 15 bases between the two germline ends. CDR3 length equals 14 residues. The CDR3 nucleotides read TGTGCCAGCAGCGCCCTGGGGGCTGGGGAGACCCAGTACTTC. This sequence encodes CASSALGAGETQYF.

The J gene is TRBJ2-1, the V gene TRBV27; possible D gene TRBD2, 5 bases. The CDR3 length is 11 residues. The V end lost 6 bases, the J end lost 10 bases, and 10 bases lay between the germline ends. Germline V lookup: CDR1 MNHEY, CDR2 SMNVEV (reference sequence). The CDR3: CASRYGLEQFF. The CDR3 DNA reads TGTGCCAGCAGATACGGACTCGAGCAGTTCTTC.

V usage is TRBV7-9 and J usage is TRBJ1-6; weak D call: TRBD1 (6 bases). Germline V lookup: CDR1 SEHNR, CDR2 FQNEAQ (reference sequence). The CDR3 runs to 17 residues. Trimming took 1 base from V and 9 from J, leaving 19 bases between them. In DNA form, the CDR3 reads TGTGCCAGCAGCTTAGGGCCACAGGGAAGGTTGTTTTCACCCCTCCACTTT. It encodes CASSLGPQGRLFSPLHF.

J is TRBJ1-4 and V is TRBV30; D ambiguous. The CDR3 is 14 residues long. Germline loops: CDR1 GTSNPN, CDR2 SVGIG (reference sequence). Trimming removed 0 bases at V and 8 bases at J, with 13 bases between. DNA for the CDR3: TGTGCCTGGAGTGTAAGGGAGGGTGGGGAAAAACTGTTTTTT. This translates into CAWSVREGGEKLFF.

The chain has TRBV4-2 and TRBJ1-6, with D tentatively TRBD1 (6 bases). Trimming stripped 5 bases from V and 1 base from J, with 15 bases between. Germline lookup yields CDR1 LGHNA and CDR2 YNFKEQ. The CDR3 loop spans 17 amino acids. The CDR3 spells CASSAQGSRSYNSPLHF. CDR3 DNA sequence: TGTGCCAGCAGCGCCCAGGGGTCTCGGTCCTATAATTCACCCCTCCACTTT.

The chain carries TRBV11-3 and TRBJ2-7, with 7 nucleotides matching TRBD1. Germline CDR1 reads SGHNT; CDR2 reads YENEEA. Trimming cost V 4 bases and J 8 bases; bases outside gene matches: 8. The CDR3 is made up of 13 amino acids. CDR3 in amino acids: CASSSRDRGKQYF. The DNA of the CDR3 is TGTGCCAGCAGCTCCCGGGACAGAGGCAAGCAGTACTTC.